This entry concerns a single TCR beta chain. The sample contains more than one DNA sequence encoding this CDR3. Extracted RNA was reverse transcribed into cDNA, the sequencing template. Generated by immunoSEQ multiplex PCR, the TCRdb table keeps only in-frame clones and is missing some. The sample lists approximately 100,000 clones; 85% to 90% were seen once. Treatment denoted: oral pan-JAK inhibitor, 5-10 mg twice daily. CDR1 is LGHNA and CDR2 is YNFKEQ in the germline V gene. With V trimmed by 0 bases and J by 2 bases, 0 bases remained unmatched. The CDR3 extends over 15 amino acids. These data are taken from a study of CD8+ T cells in alopecia areata. For the study at large: Twice daily, treated patients received 5 to 10 mg of oral tofacitinib. Treated patients were scored for severity by percent of scalp affected.

V gene TRBV4-2 combines with J gene TRBJ2-7; TRBD2 matches at 11 bases. The sequence was obtained from a human donor with alopecia areata. The source material was CD8+ T cells sorted from blood, sampled at approximately week 34, from a patient treated with tofacitinib. The CDR3 reads CASSQDSGGAYEQYF. The CDR3, as DNA: TGTGCCAGCAGCCAAGATAGCGGGGGGGCCTACGAGCAGTACTTC.